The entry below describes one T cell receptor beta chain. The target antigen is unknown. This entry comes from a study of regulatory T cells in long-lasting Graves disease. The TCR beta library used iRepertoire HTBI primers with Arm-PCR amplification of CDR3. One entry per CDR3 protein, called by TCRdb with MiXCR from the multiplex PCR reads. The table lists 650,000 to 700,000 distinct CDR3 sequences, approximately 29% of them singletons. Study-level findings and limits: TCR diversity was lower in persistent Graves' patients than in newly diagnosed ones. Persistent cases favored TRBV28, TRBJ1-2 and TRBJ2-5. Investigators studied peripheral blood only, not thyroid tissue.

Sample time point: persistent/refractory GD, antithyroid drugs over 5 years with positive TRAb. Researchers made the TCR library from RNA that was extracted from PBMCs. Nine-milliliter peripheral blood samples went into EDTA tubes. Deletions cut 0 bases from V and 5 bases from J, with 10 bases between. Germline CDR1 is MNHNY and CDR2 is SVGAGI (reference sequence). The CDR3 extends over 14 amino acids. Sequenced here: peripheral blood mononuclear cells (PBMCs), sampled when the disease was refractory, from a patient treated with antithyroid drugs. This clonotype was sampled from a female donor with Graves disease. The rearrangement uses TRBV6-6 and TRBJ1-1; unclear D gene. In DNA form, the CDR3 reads TGTGCCAGCAGTTACTCGGGGATAGGGACTGAAGCTTTCTTT. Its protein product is CASSYSGIGTEAFF.